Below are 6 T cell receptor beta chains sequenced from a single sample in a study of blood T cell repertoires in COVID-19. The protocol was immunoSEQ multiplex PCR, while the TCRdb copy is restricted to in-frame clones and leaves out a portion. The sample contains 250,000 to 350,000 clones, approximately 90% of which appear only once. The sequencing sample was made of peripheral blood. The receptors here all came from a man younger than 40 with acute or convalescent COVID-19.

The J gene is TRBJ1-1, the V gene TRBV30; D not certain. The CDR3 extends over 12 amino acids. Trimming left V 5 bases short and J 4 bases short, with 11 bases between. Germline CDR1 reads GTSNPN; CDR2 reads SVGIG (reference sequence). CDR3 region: CAWCPEGTEAFF. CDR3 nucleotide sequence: TGTGCCTGGTGCCCCGAGGGCACTGAAGCTTTCTTT. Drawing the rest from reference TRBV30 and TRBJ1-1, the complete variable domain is SQTIHQWPATLVQPVGSPLSLECTVEGTSNPNLYWYRQAAGRGLQLLFYSVGIGQISSEVPQNLSASRPQDRQFILSSKKLLLSDSGFYLCAWCPEGTEAFFGQGTRLTVV.

Here the CDR3 DNA reads TGTGCCAGCAGAACCGAGGGACAGGCACCCTACGAGCAGTACTTC. Translated, it gives CASRTEGQAPYEQYF. The genes are TRBV6-5 and TRBJ2-7, with TRBD1 matching over 8 bases. CDR3 length: 15 amino acids. The germline V gene encodes CDR1 MNHEY and CDR2 SVGAGI. Unmatched junction bases numbered 9, after V lost 6 bases and J lost 2 bases.

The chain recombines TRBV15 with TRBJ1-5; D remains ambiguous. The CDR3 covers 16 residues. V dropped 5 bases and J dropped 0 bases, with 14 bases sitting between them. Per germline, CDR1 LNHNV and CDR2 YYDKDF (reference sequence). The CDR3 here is CATSDSLSGSNQPQHF. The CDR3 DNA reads TGTGCCACCAGCGACTCCTTATCGGGTAGCAATCAGCCCCAGCATTTT.

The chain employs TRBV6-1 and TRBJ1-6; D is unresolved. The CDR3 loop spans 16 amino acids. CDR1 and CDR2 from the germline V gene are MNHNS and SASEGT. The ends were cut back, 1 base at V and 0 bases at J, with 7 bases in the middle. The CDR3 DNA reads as TGTGCCAGCAGTGAAGTAACGGGCTCCTATAATTCACCCCTCCACTTT. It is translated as CASSEVTGSYNSPLHF.

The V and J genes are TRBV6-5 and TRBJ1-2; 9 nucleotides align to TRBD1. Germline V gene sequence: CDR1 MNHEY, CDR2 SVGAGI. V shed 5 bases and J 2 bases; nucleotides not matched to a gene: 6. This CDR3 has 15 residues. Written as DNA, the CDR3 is TGTGCCAGCAGTCTCGACAGGGGGTGGAACTATGGCTACACCTTC. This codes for CASSLDRGWNYGYTF.

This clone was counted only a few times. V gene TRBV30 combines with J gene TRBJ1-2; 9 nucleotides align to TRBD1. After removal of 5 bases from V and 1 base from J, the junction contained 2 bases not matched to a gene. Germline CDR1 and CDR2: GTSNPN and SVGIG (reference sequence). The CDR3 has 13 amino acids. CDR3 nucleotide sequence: TGTGCCTGGGGGACAGGGAATAACTATGGCTACACCTTC. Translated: CAWGTGNNYGYTF.